The T cell receptor (beta chain) under discussion was sequenced for a study of T-cell memory formation after mild COVID-19. Study-wide findings and caveats: Cross-reactive memory apparently joined, as some responding clones appeared in pre-infection memory.

Concerning this clonotype itself: The antigen remains undetermined.

The TCR alpha and TCR beta cDNA libraries, bearing sample barcodes and UMIs, were generated by 5'RACE using constant-segment primers. A single record per CDR3 protein comes from TCRdb applying MiXCR to the 5' RACE reads. The sample carries about 140,000 distinct CDR3 sequences, roughly 13% recorded once. Germline loops: CDR1 MGHRA, CDR2 YSYEKL. V lost 0 bases and J 4 bases, leaving 13 bases between the germline ends. CDR3 length: 16 residues. The chain recombines TRBV4-1 with TRBJ1-5, with a possible D match to TRBD1 (6 bases). This clonotype was obtained from an adult woman who had mild COVID-19 (a few samples of this study predate the infection). Cell type and time point are not known. Sequenced sample: PBMCs or a T cell subset sorted from them (not recorded which). CDR3 sequence (DNA): TGCGCCAGCAGCCAAGAGAACGAAGGGGGTAATCAGCCCCAGCATTTT. Encoded protein: CASSQENEGGNQPQHF.